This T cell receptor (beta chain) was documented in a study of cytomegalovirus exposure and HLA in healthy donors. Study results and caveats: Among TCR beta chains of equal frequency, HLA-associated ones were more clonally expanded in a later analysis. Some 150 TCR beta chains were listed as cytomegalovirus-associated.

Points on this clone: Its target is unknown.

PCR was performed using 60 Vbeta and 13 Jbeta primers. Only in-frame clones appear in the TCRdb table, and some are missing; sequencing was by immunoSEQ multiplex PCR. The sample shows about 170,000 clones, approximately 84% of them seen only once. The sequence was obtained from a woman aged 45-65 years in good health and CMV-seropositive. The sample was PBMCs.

The CDR3: CASSPEPNEKLFF. The CDR3 DNA is TGCGCCAGCAGCCCGGAGCCAAATGAAAAACTGTTTTTT. The chain couples TRBV5-1 to TRBJ1-4; D is unclear. The germline V gene has CDR1 SGHRS and CDR2 YFSETQ. V lost 4 bases to trimming and J lost 5 bases, with 9 bases between them. The CDR3 length is 13 residues.